The sequence of this TCR beta chain was determined in a study of shared clonotypes between healthy human individuals. Looked up from germline, CDR1 is LNHNV and CDR2 is YYDKDF (reference sequence). The CDR3 length is 16 residues. Germline trimming cut 3 bases from V and 6 bases from J; bases unmatched to any gene: 10. Sequencing was performed with immunoSEQ multiplex PCR; in TCRdb, only in-frame clones are kept and a portion is missing. The table shows some 2,400,000 clones, with approximately 95% occurring only once. The receptor was derived from a man between 18 and 29 years old in good health. The sample was naive CD4+ T cells sorted from blood. Subset defined: CD45RA+ positively selected. The chain has TRBV15 and TRBJ1-4; 7 nucleotides match TRBD1. CDR3 DNA sequence: TGTGCCACCAGCAGCCGGACAGGCGGCGGGCATGAAAAACTGTTTTTT. Protein sequence: CATSSRTGGGHEKLFF.